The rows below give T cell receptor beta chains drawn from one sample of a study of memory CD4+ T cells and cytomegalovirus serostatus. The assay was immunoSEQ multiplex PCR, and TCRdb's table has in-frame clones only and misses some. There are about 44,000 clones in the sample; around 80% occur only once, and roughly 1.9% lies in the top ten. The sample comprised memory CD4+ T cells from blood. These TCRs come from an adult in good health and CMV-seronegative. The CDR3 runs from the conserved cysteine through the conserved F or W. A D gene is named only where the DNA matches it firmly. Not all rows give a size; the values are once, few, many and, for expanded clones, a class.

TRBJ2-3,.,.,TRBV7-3,CASSLNPRGGEDTQYF,TGTGCCAGCAGCTTAAACCCCAGGGGTGGTGAAGATACGCAGTATTTT
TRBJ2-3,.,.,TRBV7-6,CASSSSRYPDTQYF,TGTGCCAGCAGCTCCTCTAGGTACCCAGATACGCAGTATTTT
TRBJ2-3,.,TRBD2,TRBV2,CASSGLAGGDTQYF,TGTGCCAGCAGTGGACTAGCGGGGGGCGATACGCAGTATTTT
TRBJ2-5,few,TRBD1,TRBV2,CASRPGTAIQETQYF,TGTGCCAGCAGACCCGGGACAGCGATCCAAGAGACCCAGTACTTC
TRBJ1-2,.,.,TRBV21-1,CASSNDAGTGTSYYGYTF,TGTGCCAGCAGCAACGACGCCGGGACAGGGACTTCCTACTATGGCTACACCTTC
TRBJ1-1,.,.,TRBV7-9,CASSLGQTNTEAFF,TGTGCCAGCAGCTTAGGACAGACGAACACTGAAGCTTTCTTT
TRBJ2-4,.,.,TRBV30,CAWEDSLAKNIQYF,TGTGCCTGGGAGGACAGCCTAGCCAAAAACATTCAGTACTTC
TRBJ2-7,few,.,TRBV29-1,CSVVILTKEYEQYF,TGCAGCGTTGTCATTTTGACGAAGGAGTACGAGCAGTACTTC
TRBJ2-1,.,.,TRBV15,CATSRDLSSYNEQFF,TGTGCCACCAGCAGAGACCTGAGCTCCTACAATGAGCAGTTCTTC
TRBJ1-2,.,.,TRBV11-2,CASSPNRVRYTF,TGTGCCAGCAGCCCAAATCGCGTTCGCTACACCTTC
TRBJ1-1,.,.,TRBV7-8,CASSTPGVVTEAFF,TGTGCCAGCAGCACCCCGGGAGTTGTCACTGAAGCTTTCTTT
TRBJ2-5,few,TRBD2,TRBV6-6,CASTRRSGGAVETQYF,TGTGCCAGCACCCGAAGGAGCGGGGGGGCCGTGGAGACCCAGTACTTC
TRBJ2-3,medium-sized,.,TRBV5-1,CASSLVPGAITDTQYF,TGCGCCAGCAGCTTGGTGCCGGGGGCGATTACAGATACGCAGTATTTT
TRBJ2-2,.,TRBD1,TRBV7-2,CASSLTGGLNTGELFF,TGTGCCAGCAGCTTGACAGGGGGATTGAACACCGGGGAGCTGTTTTTT
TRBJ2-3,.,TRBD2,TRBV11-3,CASSLSYPTSGGAVDTQYF,TGTGCCAGCAGCTTATCGTACCCGACTAGCGGGGGGGCAGTAGATACGCAGTATTTT
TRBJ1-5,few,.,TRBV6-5,CASSIGRDQPQHF,TGTGCCAGCAGTATAGGAAGAGATCAGCCCCAGCATTTT
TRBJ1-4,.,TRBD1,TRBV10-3,CAISGTGGGKLFF,TGTGCCATCAGTGGGACAGGGGGCGGAAAACTGTTTTTT
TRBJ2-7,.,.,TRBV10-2,CASKGTDDNDEQYF,TGCGCCAGCAAGGGGACCGACGATAACGACGAGCAGTACTTC
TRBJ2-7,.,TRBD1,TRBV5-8,CASSLYRQGAYEQYF,TGTGCCAGCAGCTTGTACCGGCAGGGGGCTTACGAGCAGTACTTC
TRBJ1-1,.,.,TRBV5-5,CASSLDINANTEAFF,TGTGCCAGCAGCTTGGATATTAATGCTAACACTGAAGCTTTCTTT
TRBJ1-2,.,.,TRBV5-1,CASSPADSNYGYTF,TGCGCCAGCAGCCCTGCGGACAGTAACTATGGCTACACCTTC
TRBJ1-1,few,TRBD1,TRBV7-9,CASSRGTGVSPHTEAFF,TGTGCCAGCAGCCGAGGGACAGGGGTCAGTCCGCACACTGAAGCTTTCTTT
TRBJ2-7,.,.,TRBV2,CASSAVRASDEQYF,TGTGCCAGCAGTGCGGTCAGGGCTTCTGACGAGCAGTACTTC
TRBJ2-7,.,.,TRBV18,CASSQAYEQYF,TGTGCCAGCTCACAAGCCTACGAGCAGTACTTC
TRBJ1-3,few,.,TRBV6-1,CASSVSRGNTIYF,TGTGCCAGCAGTGTTTCTCGTGGAAACACCATATATTTT